Each of the 5 T cell receptor beta chains below was sequenced from the same sample in a study of Graves' ophthalmopathy and Graves' hyperthyroidism. Beta-chain TCR CDR3 regions were amplified from RNA transcripts. In the first round, RT-PCR was carried out with HTBI primers, and a multiplex PCR formed the second round. TCRdb fed the multiplex PCR reads into MiXCR, producing one record per CDR3 protein. Of about 420,000 distinct CDR3 sequences in the sample, around a fifth were seen once. Material: peripheral blood. These receptors were taken from a woman aged 18-35 years with stable Graves' hyperthyroidism.

Ten or more counts support this clonotype. The CDR3 protein is CASNPGGSQPQHF. CDR3 bases: TGTGCCAGCAATCCAGGGGGGTCTCAGCCCCAGCATTTT. The gene calls are TRBV12-3 or TRBV12-4 and TRBJ1-5; 7 positions match TRBD1. V lost 7 bases and J lost 6; bases outside the gene matches: 6. This CDR3 contains 13 residues.

Many counts were recorded for this clonotype. The chain links TRBV6-2 or TRBV6-3 to TRBJ1-5; D uncertain. Looked up from germline, CDR1 is MNHEY and CDR2 is SVGEGT. CDR3 length equals 16 residues. Trimming removed 4 bases from V and 3 bases from J, with 16 bases in between. The CDR3, as DNA: TGTGCCAGCAGTTTATGGTGGAGGGAGATCAATCAGCCCCAGCATTTT. This translates into CASSLWWREINQPQHF.

At least ten counts were recorded for this clonotype. V and J are TRBV7-3 and TRBJ2-6, with D possibly TRBD2 on 6 matching bases. V was shortened by 3 bases and J by 0 bases, with 18 bases between the two germline ends. This CDR3 has 19 residues. Germline lookup yields CDR1 SGHTA and CDR2 FQGTGA. CDR3 in amino acids: CASSFTGGPLGSGANVLTF. DNA of the CDR3: TGTGCCAGCAGCTTCACCGGGGGTCCACTAGGCTCTGGGGCCAACGTCCTGACTTTC.

In this sample, this clonotype turned up many times. This chain joins TRBV6-5 and TRBJ2-5; the match to TRBD2 covers 10 bases. Trimming took 6 bases from V and 4 from J; bases not matched to a gene: 8. Germline CDR1 is MNHEY and CDR2 is SVGAGI. The CDR3 spans 15 residues. The CDR3 DNA sequence: TGTGCCAGCAGCCCTCTAGCGGGAGCGTCAGAGACCCAGTACTTC. It yields the protein CASSPLAGASETQYF.

The V and J genes are TRBV5-1 and TRBJ2-4, with a possible D match to TRBD1 (6 bases). V shed 4 bases and J shed 7 bases, with 18 bases lying between them. CDR3 size: 15 residues. In germline, CDR1 is SGHRS, CDR2 YFSETQ. CDR3 protein: CASSGGQSSGNIQYF. The CDR3 nucleotides are TGCGCCAGCAGCGGAGGACAGTCTTCGGGGAACATTCAGTACTTC.